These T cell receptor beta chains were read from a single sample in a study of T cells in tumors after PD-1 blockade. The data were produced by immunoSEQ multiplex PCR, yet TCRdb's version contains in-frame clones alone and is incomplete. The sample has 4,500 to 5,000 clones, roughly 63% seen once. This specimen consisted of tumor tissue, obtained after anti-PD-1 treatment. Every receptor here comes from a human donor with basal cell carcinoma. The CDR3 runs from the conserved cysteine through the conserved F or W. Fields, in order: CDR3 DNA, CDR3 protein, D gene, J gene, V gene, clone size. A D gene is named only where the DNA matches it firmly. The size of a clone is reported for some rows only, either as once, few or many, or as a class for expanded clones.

CDR3 DNA: TGTGCCAGCAGTTTAGGGACTTCGACCCAGTACTTC
CDR3 protein: CASSLGTSTQYF
D gene: .
J gene: TRBJ2-5
V gene: TRBV28
clone size: few

CDR3 DNA: TGTGCCAGCTCAATCAACAGGGGGCTCTACGAGCAGTACTTC
CDR3 protein: CASSINRGLYEQYF
D gene: TRBD1
J gene: TRBJ2-7
V gene: TRBV18
clone size: .

CDR3 DNA: TGTGCCAGCAGTCGACTTTTGGCCCAGTACTTC
CDR3 protein: CASSRLLAQYF
D gene: .
J gene: TRBJ2-5
V gene: TRBV28
clone size: .

CDR3 DNA: TGTGCCAGCAGATACGGACAGGGGGCCACAGATACGCAGTATTTT
CDR3 protein: CASRYGQGATDTQYF
D gene: TRBD1
J gene: TRBJ2-3
V gene: TRBV2
clone size: .

CDR3 DNA: TGCGCCAGCAGCGACAGCAGCTCTGGGGCCAACGTCCTGACTTTC
CDR3 protein: CASSDSSSGANVLTF
D gene: .
J gene: TRBJ2-6
V gene: TRBV5-1
clone size: .

CDR3 DNA: TGTGCCAGCAGTCGTCCGGAACGAGTAAAGACTGAAGCTTTCTTT
CDR3 protein: CASSRPERVKTEAFF
D gene: .
J gene: TRBJ1-1
V gene: TRBV6-5
clone size: .

CDR3 DNA: TGTGCCAGCAGTGCCGGGACTAGCGATCGCGAGCAGTACTTC
CDR3 protein: CASSAGTSDREQYF
D gene: TRBD2
J gene: TRBJ2-7
V gene: TRBV6-6
clone size: .

CDR3 DNA: TGCAGCGTTAGTACAGGTGTTTACGAGCAGTACTTC
CDR3 protein: CSVSTGVYEQYF
D gene: .
J gene: TRBJ2-7
V gene: TRBV29-1
clone size: .

CDR3 DNA: TGTGCCAGCAGTCCTCATGGGACAGGGGGTGAGGACTATGGCTACACCTTC
CDR3 protein: CASSPHGTGGEDYGYTF
D gene: TRBD1
J gene: TRBJ1-2
V gene: TRBV6-6
clone size: .

CDR3 DNA: TGTGCCAGCAGCGTAGCGGTGGGCACCGAGCAGTACTTC
CDR3 protein: CASSVAVGTEQYF
D gene: .
J gene: TRBJ2-7
V gene: TRBV9
clone size: .

CDR3 DNA: TGTGCCAGCAGCGGCCGGGACAGGGGCTTTAAGTACTTC
CDR3 protein: CASSGRDRGFKYF
D gene: TRBD1
J gene: TRBJ2-5
V gene: TRBV7-2
clone size: .

CDR3 DNA: TGTGCCAGAAGCTTGTTCGAGGGCCAAAGAGCTTTCTTT
CDR3 protein: CARSLFEGQRAFF
D gene: .
J gene: TRBJ1-1
V gene: TRBV5-3
clone size: .

CDR3 DNA: TGTGCCAGCAGTTTACGGACAGGGCCCTACGAGCAGTACTTC
CDR3 protein: CASSLRTGPYEQYF
D gene: TRBD1
J gene: TRBJ2-7
V gene: TRBV27
clone size: .

CDR3 DNA: TGTGCCAGCAGCCCTACCTCCGGACCCTACAATGAGCAGTTCTTC
CDR3 protein: CASSPTSGPYNEQFF
D gene: .
J gene: TRBJ2-1
V gene: TRBV7-2
clone size: .

CDR3 DNA: TGCAGCGTTGTACGAGGGAACACTGAAGCTTTCTTT
CDR3 protein: CSVVRGNTEAFF
D gene: .
J gene: TRBJ1-1
V gene: TRBV29-1
clone size: .

CDR3 DNA: TGCGCCAGCAGCTTGGATGGCAGAAAGACCTACGAGCAGTACTTC
CDR3 protein: CASSLDGRKTYEQYF
D gene: .
J gene: TRBJ2-7
V gene: TRBV5-1
clone size: .